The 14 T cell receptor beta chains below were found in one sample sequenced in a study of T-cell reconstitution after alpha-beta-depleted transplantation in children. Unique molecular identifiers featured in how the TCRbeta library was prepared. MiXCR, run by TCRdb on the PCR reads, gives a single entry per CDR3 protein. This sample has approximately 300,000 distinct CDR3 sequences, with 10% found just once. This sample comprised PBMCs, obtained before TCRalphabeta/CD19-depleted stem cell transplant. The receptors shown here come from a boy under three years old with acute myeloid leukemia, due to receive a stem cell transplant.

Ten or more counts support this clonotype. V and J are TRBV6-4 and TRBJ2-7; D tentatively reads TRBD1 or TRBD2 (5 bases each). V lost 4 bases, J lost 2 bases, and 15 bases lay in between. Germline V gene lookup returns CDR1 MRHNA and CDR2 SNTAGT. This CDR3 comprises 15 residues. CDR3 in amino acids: CASSAIPGPPYEQYF. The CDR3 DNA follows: TGTGCCAGCAGTGCCATACCGGGACCCCCCTACGAGCAGTACTTC.

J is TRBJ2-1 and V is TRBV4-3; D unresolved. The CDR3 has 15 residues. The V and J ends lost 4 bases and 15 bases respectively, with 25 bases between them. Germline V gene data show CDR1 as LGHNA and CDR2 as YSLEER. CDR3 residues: CASSPVSASTGRRFF. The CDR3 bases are TGCGCCAGCAGCCCCGTTTCTGCGTCGACGGGTAGGCGGTTCTTC.

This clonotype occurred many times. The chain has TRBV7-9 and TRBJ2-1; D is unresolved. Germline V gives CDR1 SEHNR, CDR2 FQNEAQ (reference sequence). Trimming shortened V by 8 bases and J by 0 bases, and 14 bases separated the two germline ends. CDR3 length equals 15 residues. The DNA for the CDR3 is TGTGCCAGCGAGGAAAAACCCCTCTCCTACAATGAGCAGTTCTTC. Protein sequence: CASEEKPLSYNEQFF.

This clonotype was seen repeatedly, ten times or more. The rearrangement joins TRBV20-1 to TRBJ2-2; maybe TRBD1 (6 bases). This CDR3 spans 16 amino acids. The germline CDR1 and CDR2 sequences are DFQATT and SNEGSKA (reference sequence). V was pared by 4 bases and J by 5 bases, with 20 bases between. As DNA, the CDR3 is TGCAGTGCTACAATCAGGGGAAGGTGGGGAACCGGGGAGCTGTTTTTT. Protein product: CSATIRGRWGTGELFF.

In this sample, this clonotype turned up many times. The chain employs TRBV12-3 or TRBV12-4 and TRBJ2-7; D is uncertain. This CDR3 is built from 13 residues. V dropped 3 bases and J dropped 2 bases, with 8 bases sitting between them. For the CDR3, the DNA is TGTGCCAGCAGTTTCAGTTTTCCCTACGAGCAGTACTTC. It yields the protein CASSFSFPYEQYF.

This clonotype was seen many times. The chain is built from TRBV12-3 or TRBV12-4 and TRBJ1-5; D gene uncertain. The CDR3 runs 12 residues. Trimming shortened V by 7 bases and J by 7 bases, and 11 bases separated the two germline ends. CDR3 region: CASKNTGQPQHF. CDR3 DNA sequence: TGTGCCAGCAAGAACACCGGACAGCCCCAGCATTTT.

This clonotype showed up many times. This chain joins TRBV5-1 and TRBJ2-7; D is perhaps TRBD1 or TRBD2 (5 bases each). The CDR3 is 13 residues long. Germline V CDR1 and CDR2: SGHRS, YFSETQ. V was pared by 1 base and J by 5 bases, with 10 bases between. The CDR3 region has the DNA TGCGCCAGCAGCTTGTACTGGGGGAACGAGCAGTACTTC. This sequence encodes CASSLYWGNEQYF. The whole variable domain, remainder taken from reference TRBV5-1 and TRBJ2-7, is KAGVTQTPRYLIKTRGQQVTLSCSPISGHRSVSWYQQTPGQGLQFLFEYFSETQRNKGNFPGRFSGRQFSNSRSEMNVSTLELGDSALYLCASSLYWGNEQYFGPGTRLTVT.

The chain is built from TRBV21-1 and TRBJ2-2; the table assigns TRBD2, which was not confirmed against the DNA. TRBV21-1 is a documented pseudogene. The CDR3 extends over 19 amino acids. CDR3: CASSETTGTSGSGTGELFF. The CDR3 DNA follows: TGTGCCAGCAGCGAAACGACCGGGACTAGCGGGAGCGGCACCGGGGAGCTGTTTTTT.

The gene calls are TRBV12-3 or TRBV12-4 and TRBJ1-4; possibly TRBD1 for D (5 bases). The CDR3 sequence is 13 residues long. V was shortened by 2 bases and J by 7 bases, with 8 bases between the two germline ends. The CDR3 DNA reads TGTGCCAGCAGTTTACGGGGACTTGAAAAACTGTTTTTT. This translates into CASSLRGLEKLFF.

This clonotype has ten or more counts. The CDR3 sequence is CASSPRTVTGELFF. The CDR3 nucleotides are TGTGCCAGCAGCCCGCGGACGGTCACCGGGGAGCTGTTTTTT. The J gene is TRBJ2-2, the V gene TRBV7-9; D gene ambiguous. V was clipped by 5 bases and J by 4 bases, with 11 bases between them. Germline V lookup: CDR1 SEHNR, CDR2 FQNEAQ (reference sequence). CDR3 length equals 14 residues.

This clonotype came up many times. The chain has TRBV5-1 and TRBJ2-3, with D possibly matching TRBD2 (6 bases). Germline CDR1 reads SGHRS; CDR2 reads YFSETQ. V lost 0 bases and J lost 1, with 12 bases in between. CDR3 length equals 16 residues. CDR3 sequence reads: CASSLVPTGGTDTQYF. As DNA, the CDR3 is TGCGCCAGCAGCTTGGTCCCGACGGGAGGCACAGATACGCAGTATTTT.

The CDR3 region has the DNA TGTGCCAGCAGCGGAGGATCGGGGGCACCGTTTGCCAAAAACATTCAGTACTTC. This gives the protein CASSGGSGAPFAKNIQYF. This rearrangement joins TRBV9 to TRBJ2-4; D possibly matches TRBD1 or TRBD2 (6 bases each). V was cut by 3 bases and J by 1 base, with 20 bases left in between. CDR1 and CDR2 (germline): SGDLS, YYNGEE. This CDR3 is 18 amino acids long.

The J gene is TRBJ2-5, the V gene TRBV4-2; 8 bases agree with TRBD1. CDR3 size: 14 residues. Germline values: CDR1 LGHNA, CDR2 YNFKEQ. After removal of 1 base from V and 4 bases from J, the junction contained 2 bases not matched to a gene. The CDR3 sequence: CASSQVTGGETQYF. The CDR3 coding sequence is TGTGCCAGCAGCCAAGTAACAGGGGGAGAGACCCAGTACTTC.

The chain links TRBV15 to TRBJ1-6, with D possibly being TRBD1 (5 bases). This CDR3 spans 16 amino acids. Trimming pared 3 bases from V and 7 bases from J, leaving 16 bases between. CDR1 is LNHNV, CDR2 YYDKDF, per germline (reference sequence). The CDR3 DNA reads TGTGCCACCAGCAGGTCGGGGGAGCGGGCCAATTCACCCCTCCACTTT. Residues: CATSRSGERANSPLHF.